The rows below give T cell receptor beta chains drawn from one sample of a study of siplizumab effects on memory and regulatory T cells. Clones were read by immunoSEQ multiplex PCR, and TCRdb kept only the in-frame ones, dropping some. The sample gives 90,000 to 120,000 clones, around 92% of which show up once; around 2.6% is in the top ten. The sequenced material came from CD4+ T cells sorted from blood. These receptors were collected from a human donor in good health. Some clones in this sample may be carry-over from other donors' samples. CDR3s include the opening cysteine and the closing phenylalanine or tryptophan. D genes are given only for firm matches. The size field is filled for only some rows; it gives once, few, many or a size class.

TRBJ1-4	NA	TRBV4-2	NA	CASSQVMEKLFF	TGTGCCAGCAGCCAAGTTATGGAAAAACTGTTTTTT
TRBJ1-1	NA	TRBV18	NA	CASSPRGAENTEAFF	TGTGCCAGCTCACCACGGGGGGCGGAGAACACTGAAGCTTTCTTT
TRBJ1-1	TRBD1	TRBV30	NA	CAWSVPQGFTEAFF	TGTGCCTGGAGTGTACCACAGGGGTTCACTGAAGCTTTCTTT
TRBJ2-6	NA	TRBV9	NA	CASSVVSRPGANVLTF	TGTGCCAGCAGCGTAGTATCAAGACCTGGGGCCAACGTCCTGACTTTC
TRBJ2-3	NA	TRBV7-3	NA	CASSRMGRNTDTQYF	TGTGCCAGCAGCCGAATGGGACGGAACACAGATACGCAGTATTTT
TRBJ1-2	NA	TRBV28	once	CASSHTTDGYTF	TGTGCCAGCAGTCACACGACAGATGGCTACACCTTC
TRBJ2-7	TRBD1	TRBV7-6	NA	CASSLDRRTREQYF	TGTGCCAGCAGCTTGGACAGGAGGACGAGAGAGCAGTACTTC
TRBJ1-6	NA	TRBV5-6	NA	CASSLAVNSPLHF	TGTGCCAGCAGCTTGGCAGTCAACTCACCCCTCCACTTT
TRBJ2-7	TRBD1	TRBV5-1	NA	CASSLAASSDRPYEQYF	TGCGCCAGCAGCTTGGCAGCGTCATCGGACAGGCCCTACGAGCAGTACTTC
TRBJ2-5	NA	TRBV14	NA	CASSQDWATETQYF	TGTGCCAGCAGCCAAGATTGGGCGACTGAGACCCAGTACTTC
TRBJ2-1	TRBD2	TRBV11-3	NA	CASSLVPGGPGEQFF	TGTGCCAGCAGCTTAGTTCCGGGAGGGCCTGGTGAGCAGTTCTTC
TRBJ2-7	TRBD1	TRBV23-1	NA	CASSSGTGGIEQYF	TGCGCCAGCAGTTCCGGGACAGGGGGGATCGAGCAGTACTTC
TRBJ1-5	NA	TRBV6-6	NA	CASSFPALNQPQHF	TGTGCCAGCAGTTTCCCGGCCCTCAATCAGCCCCAGCATTTT
TRBJ1-4	TRBD1	TRBV5-4	NA	CASSPQGGHEKLFF	TGTGCCAGCAGCCCGCAAGGGGGCCATGAAAAACTGTTTTTT
TRBJ2-7	TRBD2	TRBV30	once	CAWSVRRSGRAHLEQYF	TGTGCCTGGAGTGTACGTAGGAGCGGGAGGGCCCACTTGGAGCAGTACTTC
TRBJ1-5	TRBD1	TRBV27	NA	CASSISGTVWQPQHF	TGTGCCAGTAGTATTTCCGGGACAGTGTGGCAGCCCCAGCATTTT
TRBJ2-5	NA	TRBV6-6	NA	CATKRLVQETQYF	TGTGCCACCAAAAGACTAGTCCAAGAGACCCAGTACTTC
TRBJ2-3	NA	TRBV7-9	NA	CASSLGQSSTDTQYF	TGTGCCAGCAGCTTAGGACAGTCTAGCACAGATACGCAGTATTTT
TRBJ2-7	TRBD1	TRBV28	NA	CASIIIGGTGNTHEQYF	TGTGCCAGCATCATTATTGGGGGGACAGGGAATACCCACGAGCAGTACTTC
TRBJ1-4	NA	TRBV9	NA	CASSVIPTNEKLFF	TGTGCCAGCAGCGTGATACCAACTAATGAAAAACTGTTTTTT
TRBJ2-7	NA	TRBV9	NA	CASSVDGRSLHLDYEQYF	TGTGCCAGCAGCGTGGATGGAAGATCCCTTCACCTAGACTACGAGCAGTACTTC
TRBJ2-3	NA	TRBV6-6	NA	CASSYRRDTDTQYF	TGTGCCAGCAGTTACCGTCGGGACACAGATACGCAGTATTTT
TRBJ2-6	TRBD2	TRBV27	NA	CASRIRAGVEANVLTF	TGTGCCAGCCGGATAAGAGCGGGAGTGGAGGCCAACGTCCTGACTTTC
TRBJ2-7	TRBD2	TRBV5-3	NA	CASSFGLAGPYEQYF	TGTGCCAGCAGCTTCGGACTAGCGGGACCGTACGAGCAGTACTTC
TRBJ1-5	NA	TRBV21-1	NA	CASSLRVVNQPQHF	TGTGCCAGCAGCCTAAGGGTCGTCAATCAGCCCCAGCATTTT
TRBJ1-1	TRBD1	TRBV2	NA	CASRGGQGSIGTEAFF	TGTGCCAGCCGGGGGGGACAGGGTAGTATTGGCACTGAAGCTTTCTTT
TRBJ2-7	TRBD2	TRBV18	NA	CASSPQLAIETYEQYF	TGTGCCAGCTCACCCCAACTAGCGATAGAGACCTACGAGCAGTACTTC
TRBJ1-2	NA	TRBV15	NA	CATSRGGTGANYGYTF	TGTGCCACCAGCAGAGGAGGCACCGGAGCAAACTATGGCTACACCTTC
TRBJ2-1	NA	TRBV7-2	NA	CASSLTRDVGYNEQFF	TGTGCCAGCAGCTTAACCCGGGACGTCGGGTACAATGAGCAGTTCTTC
TRBJ2-7	TRBD1	TRBV15	NA	CATSRGQGPYEQYF	TGTGCCACCAGCAGAGGACAGGGACCATACGAGCAGTACTTC
TRBJ2-6	TRBD1	TRBV10-3	NA	CAISDGTAGANVLTF	TGTGCCATCAGTGACGGGACAGCTGGGGCCAACGTCCTGACTTTC
TRBJ1-1	NA	TRBV19	NA	CASIGPGRYTEAFF	TGTGCCAGTATCGGTCCAGGACGCTACACTGAAGCTTTCTTT
TRBJ2-7	TRBD1	TRBV7-2	NA	CASSLVGTGLAYEQYF	TGTGCCAGCAGCTTAGTGGGGACAGGGTTAGCCTACGAGCAGTACTTC
TRBJ1-5	NA	TRBV6-1	NA	CASSRDRDQPQHF	TGTGCCAGCAGCCGGGACCGCGATCAGCCCCAGCATTTT
TRBJ1-1	NA	TRBV7-9	NA	CASSLAGGVEAFF	TGTGCCAGCAGCTTAGCGGGTGGGGTTGAAGCTTTCTTT
TRBJ2-7	TRBD1	TRBV5-5	NA	CASSMPGQGYRQYF	TGTGCCAGCAGTATGCCGGGACAGGGTTATAGGCAGTACTTC
TRBJ1-1	NA	TRBV29-1	NA	CSVGGPGVRTEAFF	TGCAGCGTTGGGGGGCCCGGGGTCCGAACTGAAGCTTTCTTT
TRBJ1-6	NA	TRBV14	once	CASSQDGRNSPLHF	TGTGCCAGCAGCCAAGATGGTCGTAATTCACCCCTCCACTTT
TRBJ2-5	NA	TRBV5-6	NA	CASSLAGQGTQTQYF	TGTGCCAGCAGCTTAGCGGGGCAGGGGACTCAGACCCAGTACTTC
TRBJ2-5	NA	TRBV10-3	NA	CAISESGGRETQYF	TGTGCCATCAGTGAGTCAGGAGGCCGGGAGACCCAGTACTTC
TRBJ2-1	NA	TRBV5-1	NA	CASSYKDWQFF	TGCGCCAGCAGCTATAAGGACTGGCAGTTCTTC
TRBJ1-4	NA	TRBV27	NA	CASSLSVTNEKLFF	TGTGCCAGCAGTTTATCGGTAACTAATGAAAAACTGTTTTTT
TRBJ2-7	NA	TRBV18	NA	CASSPGGPYEQYF	TGTGCCAGCTCACCAGGCGGGCCCTACGAGCAGTACTTC
TRBJ1-2	NA	TRBV5-1	NA	CASSFGGPGDSYTF	TGCGCCAGCAGCTTTGGAGGGCCCGGGGATAGCTACACCTTC
TRBJ2-3	TRBD1	TRBV19	NA	CASRGSTTGAPDTQYF	TGTGCCAGTAGGGGCTCTACGACAGGGGCCCCAGATACGCAGTATTTT
TRBJ1-1	TRBD1	TRBV5-5	NA	CASSRDRDTEAFF	TGTGCCAGCAGTCGGGACAGGGACACTGAAGCTTTCTTT
TRBJ2-7	NA	TRBV2	NA	CATSLYTYEQYF	TGTGCCACCTCTCTTTACACCTACGAGCAGTACTTC
TRBJ1-4	NA	TRBV28	once	CASSLAGASNEKLFF	TGTGCCAGCAGTTTGGCGGGGGCGTCTAATGAAAAACTGTTTTTT
TRBJ2-5	NA	TRBV6-5	NA	CASSYRSGTQETQYF	TGTGCCAGCAGTTACCGGTCAGGGACTCAAGAGACCCAGTACTTC
TRBJ2-3	TRBD2	TRBV7-9	once	CASSSSNRLAGGTDTQYF	TGTGCCAGCAGCTCTTCAAATAGACTAGCGGGGGGCACAGATACGCAGTATTTT
TRBJ2-3	NA	TRBV10-1	NA	CASSVRSTDTQYF	TGCGCCAGCAGTGTGAGAAGCACAGATACGCAGTATTTT